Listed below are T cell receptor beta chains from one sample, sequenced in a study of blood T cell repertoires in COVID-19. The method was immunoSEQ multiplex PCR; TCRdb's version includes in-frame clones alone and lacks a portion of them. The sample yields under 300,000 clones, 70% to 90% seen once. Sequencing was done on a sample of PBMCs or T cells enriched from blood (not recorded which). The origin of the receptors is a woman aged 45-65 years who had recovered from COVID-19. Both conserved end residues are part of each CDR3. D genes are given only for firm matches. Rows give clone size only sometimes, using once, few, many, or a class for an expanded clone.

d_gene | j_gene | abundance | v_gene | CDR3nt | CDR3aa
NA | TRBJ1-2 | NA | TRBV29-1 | TGCAGCGTTGAAGATCGAATAGGGGCGGAAGTCTATGGCTACACCTTC | CSVEDRIGAEVYGYTF
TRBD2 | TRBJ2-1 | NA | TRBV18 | TGTGCCAGCTCACCATCGGGACTAGCGGGAGTCAATGAGCAGTTCTTC | CASSPSGLAGVNEQFF
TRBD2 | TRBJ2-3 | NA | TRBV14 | TGTGCCAGCAGCCAAGGGGGGACTAGCGGGAGGGCGAAGGATACGCAGTATTTT | CASSQGGTSGRAKDTQYF
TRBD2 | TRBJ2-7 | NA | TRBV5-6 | TGTGCCAGCAGCTTTAAGGCTAGCGGGAGGTCGGAGCAGTACTTC | CASSFKASGRSEQYF
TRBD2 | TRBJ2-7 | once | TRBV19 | TGTGCCAGTAGTCCTGGGACTAGCGGGAGCTACGAGCAGTACTTC | CASSPGTSGSYEQYF
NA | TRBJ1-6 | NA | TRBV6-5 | TGTGCCAGCAGTTCCCGGAGAGGAAGGCCCCTCCACTTT | CASSSRRGRPLHF
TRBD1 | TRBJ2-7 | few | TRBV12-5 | TGTGCTAGTGCCTGGGACAGGGGCTCCTACGAGCAGTACTTC | CASAWDRGSYEQYF
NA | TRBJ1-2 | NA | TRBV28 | TGTGCCAGCAGTTTATCCCCAAACAGGGTTTTAATAGGCTATGGCTACACCTTC | CASSLSPNRVLIGYGYTF
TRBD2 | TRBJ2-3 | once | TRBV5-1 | TGCGCCAGCAGCTCATTAGCGGGCCAGGCCACAGATACGCAGTATTTT | CASSSLAGQATDTQYF
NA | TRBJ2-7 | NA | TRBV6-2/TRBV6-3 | TGTGCCAGCAGTTCCCCGGGACTCAAATACGAGCAGTACTTC | CASSSPGLKYEQYF
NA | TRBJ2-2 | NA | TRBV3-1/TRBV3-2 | TGTGCCAGCAGCCAAGTTATCGGGGAGCTGTTTTTT | CASSQVIGELFF
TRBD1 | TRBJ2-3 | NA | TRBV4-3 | TGCGCCAGCAGCCAACGGGCCAACTCAGGGGGCCGAGATACGCAGTATTTT | CASSQRANSGGRDTQYF
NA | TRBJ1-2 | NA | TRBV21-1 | TGTGCCAGCAGCCATAGGAGGGGGCGCGACTATGGCTACACCTTC | CASSHRRGRDYGYTF
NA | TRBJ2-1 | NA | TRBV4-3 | TGCGCCAGCAGCCAAGTTCGGGGGGCGAGTGGGAATGAGCAGTTCTTC | CASSQVRGASGNEQFF
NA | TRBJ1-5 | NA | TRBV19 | TGTGCCAGTGTTACAAAAGGGGTCGGCAATCAGCCCCAGCATTTT | CASVTKGVGNQPQHF
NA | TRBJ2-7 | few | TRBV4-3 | TGCGCCAGCAGCCAAAAGACAGGCTACGAGCAGTACTTC | CASSQKTGYEQYF
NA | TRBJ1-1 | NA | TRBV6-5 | TGTGCCAGCAGTTACTCGACAAACCCCAACACTGAAGCTTTCTTT | CASSYSTNPNTEAFF
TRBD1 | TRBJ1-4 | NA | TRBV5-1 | TGCGCCAGCGGAAGAACAGGGGAGTACGGGGAAAAACTGTTTTTT | CASGRTGEYGEKLFF
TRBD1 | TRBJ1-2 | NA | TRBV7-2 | TGTGCCAGCAGCAAACAAGGCCCGGGGACAGGCGCTAACTATGGCTACACCTTC | CASSKQGPGTGANYGYTF
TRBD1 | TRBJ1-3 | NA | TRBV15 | TGTGCCACCAGCAAAAACAGGGGAAAGGGAAACACCATATATTTT | CATSKNRGKGNTIYF
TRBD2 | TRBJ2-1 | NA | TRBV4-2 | TGTGCCAGCAGCTCCACTAGCGGGGATGAGCAGTTCTTC | CASSSTSGDEQFF
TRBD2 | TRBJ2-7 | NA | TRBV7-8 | TGTGCCAGCAGCTTATTAGGTAGCGGGAGTTACGAGCAGTACTTC | CASSLLGSGSYEQYF
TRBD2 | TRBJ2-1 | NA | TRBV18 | TGTGCCAGCTCACCGGTGACTAATAGCGGGAGTTCCTACAATGAGCAGTTCTTC | CASSPVTNSGSSYNEQFF
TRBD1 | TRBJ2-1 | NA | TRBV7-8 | TGTGCCAGCAGCTTAGGGCGGGACAGGGTGGTCTTC | CASSLGRDRVVF
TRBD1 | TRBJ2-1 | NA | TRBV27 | TGTGCCAGCAGAGAGGACGGGACAGGGTCTTACAATGAGCAGTTCTTC | CASREDGTGSYNEQFF